The 29 T cell receptor beta chains below all came from one sample that was sequenced in a study of T cell responses to AZD1222 COVID-19 vaccine. Sequencing used immunoSEQ multiplex PCR; TCRdb keeps in-frame clones, though not all of them. The data hold about 68,000 clones, with about 90% observed a single time. The sample in question was peripheral blood, obtained on day 0 of AZD1222 vaccination. Receptors originate from an adult in good health.

This clone was detected a few times. This chain joins TRBV6-2 or TRBV6-3 and TRBJ1-5, with 9 bases that match TRBD1. The CDR3 runs to 16 residues. V shed 4 bases and J 5 bases; nucleotides not matched to a gene: 9. CDR1 is MNHEY, CDR2 SVGEGT, per germline. CDR3 in amino acids: CASSSRGQGIHQPQHF. In DNA form, the CDR3 reads TGTGCCAGCAGTTCCCGGGGACAGGGTATCCATCAGCCCCAGCATTTT.

This chain uses TRBV19 with TRBJ2-2; D gene uncertain. The CDR3 sequence is 13 residues long. CDR1 and CDR2 from the germline V gene are LNHDA and SQIVND (reference sequence). The V end was cut by 2 bases, the J end by 2 bases, with 3 bases between. DNA for the CDR3: TGTGCCAGTAGTATACTTAACACCGGGGAGCTGTTTTTT. Its translation: CASSILNTGELFF.

The chain recombines TRBV27 with TRBJ2-7, with D perhaps assigned TRBD1 or TRBD2 (5 bases each). CDR3 length: 12 amino acids. Germline CDR1 and CDR2: MNHEY and SMNVEV (reference sequence). The germline V and J ends were trimmed by 8 bases and 0 bases, with 8 bases remaining between them. The CDR3 region has the DNA TGTGCCAGCGGGGACCTCTCCTACGAGCAGTACTTC. It translates to CASGDLSYEQYF.

V usage is TRBV7-8 and J usage is TRBJ1-1; possible D gene TRBD1, 6 bases. This CDR3 spans 13 amino acids. Germline V gene lookup returns CDR1 SGHVS and CDR2 FQNEAQ. With 5 bases removed from V and 1 base from J, the gap between germline ends came to 8 bases. CDR3 residues: CASSNRANTEAFF. The CDR3 DNA sequence: TGTGCCAGCAGCAACAGGGCGAACACTGAAGCTTTCTTT.

The chain links TRBV6-5 to TRBJ1-4; D ambiguous. The length of the CDR3 is 15 residues. Per germline, CDR1 MNHEY and CDR2 SVGAGI. The V end lost 0 bases, the J end lost 8 bases, and 13 bases lay between the germline ends. In DNA, the CDR3 is TGTGCCAGCAGTTACTCGTGGGGTACTGGAGAAAAACTGTTTTTT. It codes for CASSYSWGTGEKLFF.

This chain joins TRBV4-1 and TRBJ1-1; D ambiguous. The V gene's germline CDR1 is MGHRA and CDR2 YSYEKL. This CDR3 is 16 amino acids long. V dropped 0 bases and J dropped 5 bases, with 16 bases sitting between them. CDR3 sequence reads: CASSQEHAALVTEAFF. The CDR3, as DNA: TGCGCCAGCAGCCAAGAGCATGCAGCCTTGGTTACTGAAGCTTTCTTT.

Comment on this clone: Germline is not matched at one junction end, which may reflect a read error. CDR3 loop: CASSVGRVENLFF. In DNA form, the CDR3 reads TGTGCCAGCTCGGTAGGCAGGGTTGAAAACCTGTTTTTT. This sequence joins TRBV18 and TRBJ1-4; the D gene is possibly TRBD1 (5 bases). Per the germline V gene, CDR1 is KGHSH and CDR2 is LQKENI. The CDR3 has 13 amino acids.

The chain has TRBV28 and TRBJ1-6, with a weak D call TRBD1 (6 bases). V gave up 8 bases and J gave up 7 bases, with 18 bases separating them. Germline V gene lookup returns CDR1 MDHEN and CDR2 SYDVKM. The CDR3 consists of 15 residues. The CDR3 loop reads CASVAGAQPNSPLHF. The CDR3, as DNA: TGTGCCAGCGTCGCGGGGGCGCAACCCAATTCACCCCTCCACTTT.

By frequency in the sample, this clone is hyperexpanded (1% or more). The V call is TRBV5-1, the J call TRBJ2-2; 9 bases line up with TRBD2. CDR1 and CDR2 from the germline V gene are SGHRS and YFSETQ. J gave up 0 bases and V 4 bases, and 7 bases lay outside the gene matches. The CDR3 extends over 17 amino acids. DNA of the CDR3: TGCGCCAGCAGCCAAGAGCGGGAGGCGCCGAACACCGGGGAGCTGTTTTTT. Amino acid sequence: CASSQEREAPNTGELFF.

The CDR3 DNA follows: TGTGCCACCAGGGGGGCAAACACTGAAGCTTTCTTT. Amino acid sequence: CATRGANTEAFF. The V call is TRBV24-1, the J call TRBJ1-1, with D possibly matching TRBD1 (6 bases). The CDR3 covers 12 residues. The V gene's germline CDR1 is KGHDR and CDR2 SFDVKD. V dropped 7 bases and J dropped 2 bases, with 7 bases sitting between them.

V and J are TRBV10-2 and TRBJ2-1; TRBD2 aligns across 11 bases. J was trimmed by 7 bases and V by 3 bases; bases with no gene match: 5. Germline-derived CDR1 and CDR2 are WSHSY and SAAADI. CDR3 length: 15 amino acids. DNA of the CDR3: TGCGCCAGCAGTGAAATAGCGGGAGGGGTGAATGAGCAGTTCTTC. This encodes CASSEIAGGVNEQFF.

This chain joins TRBV7-9 and TRBJ1-1, with D unclear. This CDR3 comprises 14 residues. Trimming removed 3 bases at V and 1 base at J, with 9 bases between. Germline V lookup: CDR1 SEHNR, CDR2 FQNEAQ (reference sequence). CDR3 DNA: TGTGCCAGCAGCTTCCGCAGCTCGAACACTGAAGCTTTCTTT. Translated, it gives CASSFRSSNTEAFF.

The chain carries TRBV23-1 and TRBJ1-1; 10 nucleotides align to TRBD1. TRBV23-1 is an ORF, with its function uncertain. J gave up 2 bases and V 0 bases, and 9 bases lay outside the gene matches. The CDR3 is 18 residues long. CDR3 bases: TGCGCCAGCAGTCAATCCCCCGACAGGGGGCGCGAAAACACTGAAGCTTTCTTT. It is translated as CASSQSPDRGRENTEAFF.

This chain uses TRBV6-5 with TRBJ2-7; 8 bases map to TRBD2. The length of the CDR3 is 15 residues. Germline CDR1 is MNHEY and CDR2 is SVGAGI. Trimming removed 5 bases from V and 4 bases from J; junction bases left unmatched: 10. The CDR3 nucleotides read TGTGCCAGCAGTCGCGTTAGGGGACTAGAATACGAGCAGTACTTC. This encodes CASSRVRGLEYEQYF.

V usage is TRBV6-2 or TRBV6-3 and J usage is TRBJ2-1; a possible D gene is TRBD1 (6 bases). This CDR3 has 14 amino acids. Germline lookup yields CDR1 MNHEY and CDR2 SVGEGT. V lost 6 bases and J lost 1, with 10 bases in between. The CDR3 here is CASSRQESYNEQFF. For the CDR3, the DNA is TGTGCCAGCAGCAGACAGGAATCCTACAATGAGCAGTTCTTC.

V usage is TRBV27 and J usage is TRBJ2-6; TRBD1 matches at 7 bases. CDR1 and CDR2 (germline): MNHEY, SMNVEV (reference sequence). Losses at the gene ends were 7 bases for V and 0 bases for J; bases not matched to a gene: 9. CDR3 length: 17 residues. This chain's CDR3 is CASKKQGVISGANVLTF. CDR3 bases: TGTGCCAGCAAAAAGCAGGGGGTCATCTCTGGGGCCAACGTCCTGACTTTC.

The chain combines TRBV5-1 with TRBJ1-1; D perhaps matches TRBD1 (5 bases). V lost 2 bases and J lost 4, with 12 bases in between. CDR3 length: 14 amino acids. Per the germline V gene, CDR1 is SGHRS and CDR2 is YFSETQ. The CDR3 DNA reads TGCGCCAGCAGCTTCTCAGGGTCGGGCACTGAAGCTTTCTTT. This encodes CASSFSGSGTEAFF.

The chain carries TRBV7-9 and TRBJ2-7; 9 nucleotides line up with TRBD2. The germline V gene encodes CDR1 SEHNR and CDR2 FQNEAQ (reference sequence). The CDR3 consists of 14 residues. Trimming took 4 bases from V and 6 from J; bases not matched to a gene: 7. The CDR3 region has the DNA TGTGCCAGCAGCTCCCTTAGCGGGAGAGTCGAGCAGTACTTC. Translated: CASSSLSGRVEQYF.

This chain uses TRBV19 with TRBJ2-3; the match to TRBD2 covers 15 bases. This CDR3 has 18 amino acids. The germline gives CDR1 LNHDA, CDR2 SQIVND (reference sequence). After removal of 5 bases from V and 0 bases from J, the junction contained 6 bases not matched to a gene. The CDR3 loop is CASSFGLAGGPSTDTQYF. Written as DNA, the CDR3 is TGTGCCAGTAGTTTCGGACTAGCGGGAGGGCCCAGCACAGATACGCAGTATTTT.

The chain carries TRBV24-1 and TRBJ2-2, with D unresolved. V lost 7 bases and J lost 9, with 2 bases in between. CDR3 size: 9 residues. The germline gives CDR1 KGHDR, CDR2 SFDVKD. Here the CDR3 DNA reads TGTGCCACCAGCCGGGAGCTGTTTTTT. This encodes CATSRELFF.

The chain carries TRBV6-8 and TRBJ2-1, with D maybe TRBD1 (5 bases). V lost 11 bases to trimming and J lost 5 bases, with 19 bases between them. CDR3 length equals 14 residues. Germline CDR1 and CDR2: MNHGY and SAAAGT. The CDR3 bases are TGTGCCTCGGTTAGGGGTGGTTTCGACAATGAGCAGTTCTTC. Translated, it gives CASVRGGFDNEQFF.

This clone was seen a few times. The chain carries TRBV27 and TRBJ1-4, with D maybe TRBD1 (5 bases). This CDR3 is 15 amino acids long. Trimming removed 0 bases from V and 4 bases from J, with 9 bases in between. Looked up from germline, CDR1 is MNHEY and CDR2 is SMNVEV (reference sequence). CDR3 region: CASSLSGTYNEKLFF. Written as DNA, the CDR3 is TGTGCCAGCAGTTTATCGGGGACCTATAATGAAAAACTGTTTTTT. Based on the CDR3 plus reference TRBV27 and TRBJ1-4, the full variable domain is EAQVTQNPRYLITVTGKKLTVTCSQNMNHEYMSWYRQDPGLGLRQIYYSMNVEVTDKGDVPEGYKVSRKEKRNFPLILESPSPNQTSLYFCASSLSGTYNEKLFFGSGTQLSVL.

In this sample, this clone turned up once. The J gene is TRBJ2-1, the V gene TRBV11-2, with D unclear. Per the germline V gene, CDR1 is SGHAT and CDR2 is FQNNGV. The ends were cut back, 3 bases at V and 6 bases at J, with 9 bases in the middle. This CDR3 region has 13 residues. CDR3 residues: CASSFAVPNEQFF. Here the CDR3 DNA reads TGTGCCAGCAGCTTTGCGGTTCCCAATGAGCAGTTCTTC.

This chain connects TRBV19 to TRBJ2-5; either TRBD1 or TRBD2 may supply D (5 bases each). This CDR3 has 15 residues. CDR1 is LNHDA, CDR2 SQIVND, per germline (reference sequence). V was clipped by 1 base and J by 0 bases, with 9 bases between them. CDR3 in amino acids: CASSIGMGHQETQYF. As DNA, the CDR3 is TGTGCCAGTAGTATAGGGATGGGACACCAAGAGACCCAGTACTTC.

This chain connects TRBV3-1 (or the pseudogene TRBV3-2) to TRBJ1-4; D gene uncertain. This CDR3 contains 14 residues. V was pared by 4 bases and J by 6 bases, with 12 bases between. CDR1 is LGHDT, CDR2 YNNKEL, per germline (reference sequence). The CDR3 spells CASSPELLDEKLFF. CDR3 bases: TGTGCCAGCAGCCCGGAATTGTTGGATGAAAAACTGTTTTTT.

J is TRBJ2-2 and V is TRBV19, with D possibly called TRBD1 or TRBD2 (7 bases each). Trimming took off 9 bases at V and 2 bases at J, with 16 bases between the two ends. This CDR3 is built from 15 residues. The germline V gene has CDR1 LNHDA and CDR2 SQIVND (reference sequence). CDR3 loop: CASRSRGGNTGELFF. Written as DNA, the CDR3 is TGTGCCAGCCGTAGCAGGGGGGGCAACACCGGGGAGCTGTTTTTT.

The chain joins TRBV6-5 to TRBJ1-5, with D uncertain. Trimming took 11 bases from V and 3 from J, leaving 14 bases between them. Germline CDR1 is MNHEY and CDR2 is SVGAGI. This CDR3 comprises 13 residues. The CDR3 sequence is CAVPLGDNQPQHF. The CDR3, as DNA: TGTGCCGTTCCGCTGGGCGACAATCAGCCCCAGCATTTT.

The chain carries TRBV5-3 and TRBJ2-5, with 7 bases identical to TRBD1. TRBV5-3 is an ORF for which the function is uncertain. With 4 bases clipped from V and 6 bases from J, the junction kept 15 bases outside the gene matches. The CDR3 extends over 16 amino acids. CDR3 residues: CARSVGDSRIVKTQYF. The DNA of the CDR3 is TGTGCCAGAAGCGTGGGGGACAGCAGGATCGTAAAGACCCAGTACTTC.

This sequence joins TRBV20-1 and TRBJ1-5; possible D gene TRBD1, 5 bases. The germline V and J ends were trimmed by 8 bases and 8 bases, with 7 bases remaining between them. Germline V CDR1 and CDR2: DFQATT, SNEGSKA (reference sequence). The CDR3 covers 9 residues. The CDR3 spells CSSGEPQHF. The CDR3 nucleotides are TGCAGTTCGGGGGAGCCCCAGCATTTT.